One sample yielded the 21 T cell receptor beta chains listed below, sequenced in a study of early T cells in non-severe SARS-CoV-2 infection. A single record per CDR3 protein comes from TCRdb applying MiXCR to the 5' RACE reads. The sample consists of about 77,000 distinct CDR3 sequences, around 17% of them appearing once. Sequencing input: whole blood. These receptors were taken from an adult who was a healthcare worker with PCR-confirmed SARS-CoV-2 infection or an uninfected control (not recorded which).

This clonotype was counted between two and nine times. The J gene is TRBJ1-4, the V gene TRBV29-1, with a possible D match to TRBD1 (5 bases). This CDR3 is 11 amino acids long. The V end was cut by 7 bases, the J end by 8 bases, with 11 bases between. The V gene's germline CDR1 is SQVTM and CDR2 ANQGSEA. CDR3 in amino acids: CSGGTEEKLFF. CDR3 DNA: TGCAGCGGAGGGACGGAGGAAAAACTGTTTTTT.

The V and J genes are TRBV7-6 and TRBJ2-6, with D tentatively TRBD1 (5 bases). With 1 base removed from V and 0 bases from J, the gap between germline ends came to 10 bases. The CDR3 is 17 residues long. Germline values: CDR1 SGHVS, CDR2 FNYEAQ. The CDR3 reads CASSLGTPFSGANVLTF. The DNA of the CDR3 is TGTGCCAGCAGCTTAGGGACACCTTTCTCTGGGGCCAACGTCCTGACTTTC.

The rearrangement uses TRBV6-2 or TRBV6-3 and TRBJ1-1, with 7 positions matching TRBD1. The CDR3 length is 16 residues. Germline V CDR1 and CDR2: MNHEY, SVGEGT. With V trimmed by 6 bases and J by 6 bases, 16 bases remained unmatched. CDR3 in amino acids: CASSPLRGALRAEAFF. In DNA, the CDR3 is TGTGCCAGCAGCCCCCTCAGGGGGGCCCTGAGAGCTGAAGCTTTCTTT.

This clonotype was counted a few times. One end of the junction varies from germline; a read error may be responsible. The V call is TRBV7-7, the J call TRBJ2-6; D might be TRBD1 or TRBD2, each matching 5 bases. Germline V gene lookup returns CDR1 SSHAT and CDR2 FNYEAQ (reference sequence). This CDR3 contains 16 residues. The DNA for the CDR3 is TGTGCTAGCAGCTTAGAAGAGGGGACCGGGGCCAACGTCCTGACTTTC. Its protein product is CASSLEEGTGANVLTF.

This sequence joins TRBV10-3 and TRBJ2-1, with 9 bases matching TRBD2. Trimming took 6 bases from V and 8 from J; bases not matched to a gene: 11. The CDR3 consists of 15 residues. Germline CDR1 is ENHRY and CDR2 is SYGVKD. CDR3 protein: CAIRGGLAGSDEQFF. The CDR3 DNA reads TGTGCCATCAGGGGGGGACTAGCCGGGTCCGATGAGCAGTTCTTC.

This clonotype turned up a few times. The rearrangement links TRBV6-6 to TRBJ1-4; 7 bases map to TRBD1. Germline CDR1 is MNHNY and CDR2 is SVGAGI (reference sequence). The CDR3 sequence is 15 residues long. The V segment lost 6 bases and the J segment 0 bases; nucleotides outside the gene matches: 4. The CDR3 DNA reads TGTGCCAGCAGGCTTGGGACAGCAACTAATGAAAAACTGTTTTTT. Translated: CASRLGTATNEKLFF.

The rearrangement links TRBV9 to TRBJ2-4; possibly TRBD1 for D (8 bases). V was pared by 9 bases and J by 0 bases, with 16 bases between. Per germline, CDR1 SGDLS and CDR2 YYNGEE. The CDR3 sequence is 15 residues long. The CDR3 region is CATPHRGGAKNIQYF. The CDR3 DNA reads as TGTGCCACCCCCCACAGGGGGGGAGCCAAAAACATTCAGTACTTC.

The gene calls are TRBV29-1 and TRBJ2-1; no clear D gene. Germline loops: CDR1 SQVTM, CDR2 ANQGSEA. The CDR3 is 12 amino acids. Trimming shortened V by 7 bases and J by 0 bases, and 7 bases separated the two germline ends. In nucleotides, the CDR3 is TGCAGCGCTCCTGCCTCCTACAATGAGCAGTTCTTC. Translating gives CSAPASYNEQFF.

This chain links TRBV9 with TRBJ2-6; the D gene is possibly TRBD1 (5 bases). CDR3 length: 16 amino acids. Germline V gives CDR1 SGDLS, CDR2 YYNGEE. The ends were cut back, 3 bases at V and 2 bases at J, with 12 bases in the middle. Written as DNA, the CDR3 is TGTGCCAGCAGCGGCAAACAGGTGGCTGGGGCCAACGTCCTGACTTTC. This gives the protein CASSGKQVAGANVLTF. The variable domain in full, with the rest retrieved from reference TRBV9 and TRBJ2-6, is DSGVTQTPKHLITATGQRVTLRCSPRSGDLSVYWYQQSLDQGLQFLIQYYNGEERAKGNILERFSAQQFPDLHSELNLSSLELGDSALYFCASSGKQVAGANVLTFGAGSRLTVL.

V usage is TRBV3-1 and J usage is TRBJ2-5, with D maybe TRBD2 (5 bases). The CDR3 spans 15 residues. With 5 bases removed from V and 5 bases from J, the gap between germline ends came to 18 bases. The germline CDR1 and CDR2 sequences are LGHDT and YNNKEL (reference sequence). CDR3 sequence reads: CASSTRTPPGETQYF. In nucleotides, the CDR3 is TGTGCCAGCAGCACTCGGACTCCCCCGGGTGAGACCCAGTACTTC.

The rearrangement uses TRBV24-1 and TRBJ2-2; TRBD1 matches 12 bases. Germline assignment: CDR1 KGHDR and CDR2 SFDVKD. The length of the CDR3 is 18 residues. V gave up 4 bases and J gave up 5 bases; unmatched junction bases: 10. This CDR3 is CATSDPGQGAVRTGELFF. The DNA for the CDR3 is TGTGCCACCAGTGACCCGGGACAGGGGGCTGTAAGGACCGGGGAGCTGTTTTTT.

This clonotype came up a few times. This chain links TRBV6-6 with TRBJ2-1; TRBD2 is a possible D gene (5 bases). Between the trimmed V and J ends, which lost 5 bases and 3 bases, there was a span of 17 bases. CDR1 is MNHNY and CDR2 is SVGAGI in the germline V gene (reference sequence). The CDR3 has 16 amino acids. The CDR3 here is CASSPFGESVYNEQFF. The CDR3 DNA follows: TGTGCCAGCAGTCCTTTTGGGGAGTCAGTCTACAATGAGCAGTTCTTC.

In its sample, this clonotype was seen a few times. This sequence joins TRBV13 and TRBJ1-2, with 10 bases matching TRBD1. The germline CDR1 and CDR2 sequences are PRHDT and FYEKMQ (reference sequence). This CDR3 has 16 amino acids. V trimming: 3 bases; J trimming: 3 bases; junction bases outside the gene matches: 7. The CDR3 DNA is TGTGCCAGCAGCTTGGGACAGGGGCTGGAGGACTATGGCTACACCTTC. This gives the protein CASSLGQGLEDYGYTF.

This clonotype was seen only a few times. The CDR3 is CASSPRLAGVPYNEQFF. CDR3 sequence (DNA): TGTGCCAGCAGCCCGCGGCTAGCGGGAGTCCCCTACAATGAGCAGTTCTTC. The rearrangement links TRBV7-8 to TRBJ2-1, with 10 bases lining up with TRBD2. CDR1 and CDR2 (germline): SGHVS, FQNEAQ. The CDR3 has 17 residues. Unmatched junction bases numbered 9, after V lost 5 bases and J lost 2 bases.

This clonotype was seen more than once but under ten times. The rearrangement links TRBV11-2 to TRBJ2-7; D gene unclear. Germline-derived CDR1 and CDR2 are SGHAT and FQNNGV. CDR3 length equals 12 residues. Trimming took off 3 bases at V and 3 bases at J, with 6 bases between the two ends. DNA for the CDR3: TGTGCCAGCAGCTTCGGTGACTACGAGCAGTACTTC. This codes for CASSFGDYEQYF.

This clonotype was counted a few times. The chain couples TRBV27 to TRBJ2-1, with D possibly being TRBD2 (5 bases). V dropped 6 bases and J dropped 0 bases, with 15 bases sitting between them. Germline V gene data show CDR1 as MNHEY and CDR2 as SMNVEV (reference sequence). The CDR3 runs to 16 residues. The CDR3 DNA is TGTGCCAGCAGATCCGGGGTCACAATCTCCTACAATGAGCAGTTCTTC. Its translation is CASRSGVTISYNEQFF.

This clonotype was detected a few times. The chain recombines TRBV13 with TRBJ2-1; D unresolved. V shed 1 base and J shed 6 bases, with 7 bases lying between them. The CDR3 contains 13 residues. Per germline, CDR1 PRHDT and CDR2 FYEKMQ (reference sequence). CDR3 in amino acids: CASSLVLLNEQFF. In DNA, the CDR3 is TGTGCCAGCAGCTTAGTACTTCTCAATGAGCAGTTCTTC. Based on the CDR3 plus reference TRBV13 and TRBJ2-1, the full variable domain is AAGVIQSPRHLIKEKRETATLKCYPIPRHDTVYWYQQGPGQDPQFLISFYEKMQSDKGSIPDRFSAQQFSDYHSELNMSSLELGDSALYFCASSLVLLNEQFFGPGTRLTVL.

The sample holds a few counts of this clonotype. J is TRBJ2-6 and V is TRBV18; 7 bases align to TRBD2. The CDR3 loop spans 17 amino acids. Germline trimming cut 5 bases from V and 0 bases from J; bases unmatched to any gene: 7. CDR1 and CDR2 (germline): KGHSH, LQKENI. The CDR3 DNA is TGTGCCAGCTCAGGGCCGTCGGGGGGCTCTGGGGCCAACGTCCTGACTTTC. The encoded protein is CASSGPSGGSGANVLTF.

This chain links TRBV5-6 with TRBJ2-7, with D possibly being TRBD2 (6 bases). This CDR3 spans 15 amino acids. CDR1 is SGHDT and CDR2 is YYEEEE in the germline V gene. V was pared by 3 bases and J by 1 base, with 14 bases between. Here the CDR3 reads CASSSRGRLSYEQYF. The CDR3 nucleotides are TGTGCCAGCAGCTCGCGGGGAAGGCTATCCTACGAGCAGTACTTC.

This clonotype was found a few times. The chain combines TRBV11-2 with TRBJ1-4; D unresolved. This CDR3 region has 13 residues. Trimming removed 5 bases at V and 5 bases at J, with 9 bases between. CDR1 and CDR2 (germline): SGHAT, FQNNGV. CDR3 residues: CASSHERNEKLFF. CDR3 nucleotides: TGTGCCAGCAGCCACGAGAGGAATGAAAAACTGTTTTTT.

V gene TRBV5-5 combines with J gene TRBJ2-1; D is unclear. V lost 0 bases to trimming and J lost 7 bases, with 5 bases between them. This CDR3 is built from 12 residues. Germline CDR1 reads SGHKS; CDR2 reads YYEKEE (reference sequence). The CDR3 DNA sequence: TGTGCCAGCAGCTTGGGTACTAATGAGCAGTTCTTC. It is translated as CASSLGTNEQFF.